The T cell receptor (beta chain) under discussion was sequenced for a study of cytomegalovirus exposure and HLA in healthy donors. The assay was immunoSEQ multiplex PCR, and TCRdb's table has in-frame clones only and misses some. The sample includes about 200,000 clones, approximately 78% of them seen just once. The sample taken for sequencing was PBMCs. This receptor was taken from a woman in her 30s in good health and CMV-seronegative.

CDR3 DNA sequence: TGTGCCAGCAGCTTAGAGGAGGCCAGGACTAACTATGGCTACACCTTC. This sequence encodes CASSLEEARTNYGYTF. The chain recombines TRBV7-9 with TRBJ1-2, with D unclear. V was pared by 1 base and J by 0 bases, with 12 bases between. The CDR3 length is 16 residues. The germline gives CDR1 SEHNR, CDR2 FQNEAQ (reference sequence).